What follows is one TCR beta chain and its context. There is no known antigen for this receptor. Per-base qualities were not stored, and no clone one base away is much larger. The entry originates in a study of blood T cells in healthy people across ages (dated by TCRdb to the mid-2010s). In the study overall: In model experiments, roughly one uniquely barcoded TCR beta cDNA molecule per two T cells was captured by template switching. Using the same blood draw, the study looked at two additional independent replicas of 1 million unique cDNA reads for two donors, one aged 18 to 30 and the other aged 80 or older. Four age groups were formed from the donors: young (average roughly 15 years), middle-aged (approximately 40), aged (about 62) and long-lived (more than 75). Age-related changes in TCR beta repertoire diversity were measured in the study by deep sequencing normalized with unique cDNA molecular identifiers. Beyond this particular receptor, the publication reports: Because donor CMV infection status was unknown, age-related changes in expanded clonotypes were potentially confounded. As age increased, observed TCR beta diversity per million T cells dropped in a roughly linear way, and a significant reduction was already evident by age 40. Compared with the aged group, the long-lived group had more naive CD4+ T cells, fewer expanded clones and increased TCR diversity, a pattern suggesting age selection. Since profiling was done on bulk unsorted PBMCs, naive and antigen-experienced compartments could not be conclusively compared. The percentage of naive T cells measured by flow cytometry correlated strongly with observed TCR beta diversity. Estimates of total diversity from one million sequenced T cells were regarded as lower bounds and underestimates.

Systemically healthy Caucasian individuals from Russia, over 30 in total and aged about 6 to 100 years, were included as donors. Ten milliliters of peripheral blood were drawn from each donor into EDTA-treated Vacutainer tubes. Ficoll-Paque density-gradient centrifugation was used to isolate PBMCs, with at least 6.5 million obtained per sample. Total RNA, at least 6 micrograms per sample, was extracted from PBMCs with Trizol reagent. For every donor, an aliquot of PBMCs went through flow cytometry to measure the percentages of naive CD45RAhigh/CD27high T cells. The protocol used for the library was 5' RACE. Sequencer: Illumina HiSeq 2500. A second roughly 6 to 12 cycle PCR used a sample-barcoded 5' primer and a J-beta primer mix. A unique molecular identifier was introduced onto each TCR beta cDNA molecule by a template-switch 5' adaptor carrying 12 random nucleotides. Each sample yielded at least 3 million CDR3-containing paired-end reads. The Mint cDNA synthesis kit, primed by a TRBC-specific oligonucleotide, was used to synthesize first-strand cDNA from all RNA. After uracil-DNA glycosylase treatment, a first 18-cycle PCR used universal primers M1SS and BC2_uni_R on all cDNA. In the original analysis: For normalization, 1 million high-quality reads were randomly selected from each sample, with every read carrying a distinct molecular identifier. Instead of being binned into consensus sequences, reads with shared molecular identifiers were discarded. CDR3 identification, clonotype clustering and error correction used MiTCR with a Q25 quality threshold and the strictest error-elimination algorithm. A nonparametric unseen species model using Euler transformation provided a lower-bound estimate of total TCR beta diversity. TCRdb reprocessed the public reads (quality trimming at Q25 with fastp, clone calling with MiXCR) and kept in-frame beta chains. Merged by CDR3 protein, the rows form single entries marked with the most common genes and DNA. In this record, the V and J calls reflect TCRdb's handling and not the investigators' own analysis. This sample comprises about 1 million distinct CDR3 sequences, approximately 26% of them detected only once. Approximately 0.79% of the sample rests with the top ten.

V loses 6 bases of germline sequence and J loses 5 bases, and the interval between the two ends is 16 bases. CDR1 and CDR2, looked up from the germline V gene (reference sequence), are MNHNY and SVGAGI. Taken from cysteine to phenylalanine, the CDR3 has 14 residues. The DNA shown is the 42-base CDR3, in frame from base 1. These data also featured in a second study, about T cells of mothers and their children. The second study's authors report: The donors were nine systemically healthy Caucasian individuals, made up of three mothers and their six children. cDNA synthesis consumed the entire amount of extracted RNA, loaded at approximately 1.6 ug RNA in each 15 ul reaction. In the second PCR, the M1S primer introduced both the sample barcodes and 2-4 random nucleotides. More than 8 million TCR beta CDR3 reads were obtained from each mother, and roughly 3 million reads were obtained from each child. In both related and unrelated pairs, thymic selection shapes the output of TCR recombination in a similar way, with inherited differences having only a minor effect. Normalized repertoire overlap in related mother-child pairs was always slightly higher than in unrelated mother-child pairs, but the difference was never significant. With a sensitivity of 90 to 100 clones per million clonotypes, no persistent microchimeric T cell clones were detected. Deep NGS was used in the study to compare the TCR beta repertoires of mothers and children and to look for features that separate related mother-child pairs from unrelated individuals. On average, the children were around 11 +/- 4 years old, while the mothers were 40 +/- 4 years old. After adapter ligation was performed with NEBNext reagents, the libraries were sequenced on an Illumina HiSeq 2000 with 100+100 nt paired-end reads. To avoid cross-contamination, the mother libraries and the child libraries were prepared a month apart and sequenced in separate runs. Each donor had between 500,000 and 2,000,000 distinct TCR beta clonotypes identified. Naive TCR beta clonotypes were estimated from low-frequency clonotypes matched to each donor's FACS-determined naive share, without sorting.

The source material was blood. The sequence came from a girl under 10 years old in good health. Here the chain combines TRBV6-6 and TRBJ2-5; TRBD2 is possibly the D segment (5 matching bases). The CDR3 reads as follows: CASSHTGILETQYF. The DNA sequence follows: TGTGCCAGCAGCCATACCGGGATTCTGGAGACCCAGTACTTC.